This T cell receptor beta chain appears in the sequencing data of a study of blood T cell repertoires in COVID-19. Study at large: COVID-19 samples, acute and convalescent, were from the United States, Italy and Spain.

Two consecutive negative NP/OP PCR tests, clearance, or resolved symptoms defined Cohort 3 recovery. Profiled with immunoSEQ multiplex PCR; TCRdb holds only in-frame clones, not every one. The profile shows 280,000 or so clones, around 88% of them singletons. The sequenced sample consisted of PBMCs or T cells enriched from blood (not recorded which). This clonotype was sampled from a middle-aged woman who had recovered from COVID-19.

The CDR3 bases are TGTGCCACCTCCGTGCAGGGTCTATTTGGGCAGTTCTTC. As protein: CATSVQGLFGQFF. The rearrangement joins TRBV24-1 to TRBJ2-1; tentative D call: TRBD1 (5 bases). Germline CDR1 and CDR2: KGHDR and SFDVKD. V was pared by 9 bases and J by 12 bases, with 20 bases between. This CDR3 has 13 amino acids.